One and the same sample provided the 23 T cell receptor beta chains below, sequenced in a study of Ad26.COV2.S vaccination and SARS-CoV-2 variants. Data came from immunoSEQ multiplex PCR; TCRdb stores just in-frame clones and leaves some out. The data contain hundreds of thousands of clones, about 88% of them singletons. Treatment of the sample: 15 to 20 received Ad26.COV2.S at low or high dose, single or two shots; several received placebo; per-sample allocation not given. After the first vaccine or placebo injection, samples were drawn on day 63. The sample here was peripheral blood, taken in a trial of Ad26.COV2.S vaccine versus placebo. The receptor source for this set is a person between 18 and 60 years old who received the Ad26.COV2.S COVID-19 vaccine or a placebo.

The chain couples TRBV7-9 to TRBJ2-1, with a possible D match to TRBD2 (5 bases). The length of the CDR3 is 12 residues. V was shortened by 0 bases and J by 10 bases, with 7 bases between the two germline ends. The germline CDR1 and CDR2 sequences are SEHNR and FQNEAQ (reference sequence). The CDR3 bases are TGTGCCAGCAGCTTAGCGCCGGGGGAGCAGTTCTTC. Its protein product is CASSLAPGEQFF. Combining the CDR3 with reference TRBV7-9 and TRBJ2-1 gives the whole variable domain DTGVSQNPRHKITKRGQNVTFRCDPISEHNRLYWYRQTLGQGPEFLTYFQNEAQLEKSRLLSDRFSAERPKGSFSTLEIQRTEQGDSAMYLCASSLAPGEQFFGPGTRLTVL.

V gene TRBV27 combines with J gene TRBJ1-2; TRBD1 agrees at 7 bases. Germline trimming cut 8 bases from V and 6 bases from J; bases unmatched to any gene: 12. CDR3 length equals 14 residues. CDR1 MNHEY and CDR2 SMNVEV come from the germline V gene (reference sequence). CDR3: CASGKRTGSDGYTF. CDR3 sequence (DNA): TGTGCCAGCGGAAAACGGACAGGATCTGATGGCTACACCTTC.

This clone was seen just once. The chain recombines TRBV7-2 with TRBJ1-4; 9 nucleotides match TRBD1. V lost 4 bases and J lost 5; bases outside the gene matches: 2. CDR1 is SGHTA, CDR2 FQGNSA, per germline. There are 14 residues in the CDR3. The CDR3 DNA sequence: TGTGCCAGCAGCTGGGGACAGGGAAATGAAAAACTGTTTTTT. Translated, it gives CASSWGQGNEKLFF. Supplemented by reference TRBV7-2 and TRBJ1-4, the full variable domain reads GAGVSQSPSNKVTEKGKDVELRCDPISGHTALYWYRQSLGQGLEFLIYFQGNSAPDKSGLPSDRFSAERTGGSVSTLTIQRTQQEDSAVYLCASSWGQGNEKLFFGSGTQLSVL.

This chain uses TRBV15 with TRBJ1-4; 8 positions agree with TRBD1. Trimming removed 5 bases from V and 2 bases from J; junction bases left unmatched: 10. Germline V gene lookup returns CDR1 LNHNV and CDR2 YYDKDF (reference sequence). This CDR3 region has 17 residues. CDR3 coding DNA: TGTGCCACCAGCGGACTTCTAACAGGGGGGACTAATGAAAAACTGTTTTTT. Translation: CATSGLLTGGTNEKLFF.

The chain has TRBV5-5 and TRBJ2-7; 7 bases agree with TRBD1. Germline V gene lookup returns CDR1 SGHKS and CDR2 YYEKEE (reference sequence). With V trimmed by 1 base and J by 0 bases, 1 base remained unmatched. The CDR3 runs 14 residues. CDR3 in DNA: TGTGCCAGCAGCTTGCCAGGGGGCTCCTACGAGCAGTACTTC. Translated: CASSLPGGSYEQYF.

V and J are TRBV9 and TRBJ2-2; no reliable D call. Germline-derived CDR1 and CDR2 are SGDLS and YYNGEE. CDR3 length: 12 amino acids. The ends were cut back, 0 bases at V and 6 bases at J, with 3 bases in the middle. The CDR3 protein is CASSVEAGELFF. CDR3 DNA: TGTGCCAGCAGCGTAGAGGCCGGGGAGCTGTTTTTT.

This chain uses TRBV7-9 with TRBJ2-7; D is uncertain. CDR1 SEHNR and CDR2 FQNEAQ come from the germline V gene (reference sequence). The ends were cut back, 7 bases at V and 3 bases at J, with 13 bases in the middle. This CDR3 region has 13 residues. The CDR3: CASIPLSGYEQYF. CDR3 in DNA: TGTGCCAGCATCCCCTTATCTGGCTACGAGCAGTACTTC.

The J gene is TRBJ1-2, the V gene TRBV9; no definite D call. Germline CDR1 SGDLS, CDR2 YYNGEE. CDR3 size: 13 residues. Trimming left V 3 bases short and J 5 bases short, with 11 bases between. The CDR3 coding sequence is TGTGCCAGCAGCGATTTTCCAGCTTATGGCTACACCTTC. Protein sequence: CASSDFPAYGYTF.

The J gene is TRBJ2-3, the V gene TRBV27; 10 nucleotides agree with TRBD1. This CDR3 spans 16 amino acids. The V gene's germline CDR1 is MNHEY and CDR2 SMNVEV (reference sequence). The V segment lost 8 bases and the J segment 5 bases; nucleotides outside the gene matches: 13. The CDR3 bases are TGTGCCAGCCTCCCCGTGACAGGGGGCTGGCAAGATACGCAGTATTTT. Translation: CASLPVTGGWQDTQYF.

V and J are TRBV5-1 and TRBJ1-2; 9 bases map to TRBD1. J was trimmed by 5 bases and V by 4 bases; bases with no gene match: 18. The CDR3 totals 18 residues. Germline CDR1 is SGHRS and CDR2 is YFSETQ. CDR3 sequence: CASSETGTGIIPGYGYTF. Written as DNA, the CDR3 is TGCGCCAGCAGCGAAACCGGGACAGGGATAATACCTGGGTATGGCTACACCTTC.

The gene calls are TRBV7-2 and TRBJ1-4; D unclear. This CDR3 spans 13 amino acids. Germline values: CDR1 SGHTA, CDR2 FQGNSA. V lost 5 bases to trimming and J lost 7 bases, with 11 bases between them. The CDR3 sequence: CASSPYRGEKLFF. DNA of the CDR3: TGTGCCAGCAGCCCATACCGGGGTGAAAAACTGTTTTTT.

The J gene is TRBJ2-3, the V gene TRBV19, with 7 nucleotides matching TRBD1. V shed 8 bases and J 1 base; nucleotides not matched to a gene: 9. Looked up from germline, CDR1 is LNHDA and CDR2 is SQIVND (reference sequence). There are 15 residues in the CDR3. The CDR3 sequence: CASRPGTAGTDTQYF. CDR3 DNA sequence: TGTGCCAGTCGCCCCGGGACAGCTGGCACAGATACGCAGTATTTT.

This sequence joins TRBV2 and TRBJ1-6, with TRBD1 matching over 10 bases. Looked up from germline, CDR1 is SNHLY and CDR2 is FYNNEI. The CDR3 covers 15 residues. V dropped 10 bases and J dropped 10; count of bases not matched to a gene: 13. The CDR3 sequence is CATATRQGARSPLHF. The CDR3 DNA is TGTGCCACCGCGACACGACAGGGGGCCAGGTCACCCCTCCACTTT.

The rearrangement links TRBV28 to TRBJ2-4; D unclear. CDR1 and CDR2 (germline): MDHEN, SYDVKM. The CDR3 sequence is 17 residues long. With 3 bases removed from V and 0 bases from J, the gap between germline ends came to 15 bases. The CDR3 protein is CASSFMVGMIAKNIQYF. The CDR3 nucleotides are TGTGCCAGCAGTTTCATGGTGGGGATGATAGCCAAAAACATTCAGTACTTC.

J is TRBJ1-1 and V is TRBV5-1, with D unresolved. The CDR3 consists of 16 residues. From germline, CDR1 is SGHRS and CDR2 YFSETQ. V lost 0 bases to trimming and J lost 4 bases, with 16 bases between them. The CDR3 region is CASSLAGLGLSTEAFF. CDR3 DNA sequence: TGCGCCAGCAGCTTGGCGGGCCTGGGATTAAGCACTGAAGCTTTCTTT.

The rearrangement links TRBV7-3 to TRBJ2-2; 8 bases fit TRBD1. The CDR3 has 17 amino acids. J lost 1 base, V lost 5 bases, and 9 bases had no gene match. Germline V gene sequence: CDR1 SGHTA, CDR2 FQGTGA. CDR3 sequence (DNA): TGTGCCAGCAGCCCCCAAGGACAGGGTTGGAACACCGGGGAGCTGTTTTTT. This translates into CASSPQGQGWNTGELFF.

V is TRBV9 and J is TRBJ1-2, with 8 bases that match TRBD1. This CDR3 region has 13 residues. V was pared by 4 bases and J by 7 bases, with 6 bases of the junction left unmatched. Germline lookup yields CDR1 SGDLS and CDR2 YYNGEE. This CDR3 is CASSKSQGAGYTF. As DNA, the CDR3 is TGTGCCAGCAGCAAAAGCCAGGGGGCTGGCTACACCTTC.

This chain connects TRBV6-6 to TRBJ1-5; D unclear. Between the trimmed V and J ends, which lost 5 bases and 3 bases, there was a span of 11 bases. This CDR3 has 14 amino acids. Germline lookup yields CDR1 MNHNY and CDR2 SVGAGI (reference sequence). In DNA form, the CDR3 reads TGTGCCAGCAGTGTTACAGAATTCAATCAGCCCCAGCATTTT. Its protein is CASSVTEFNQPQHF.

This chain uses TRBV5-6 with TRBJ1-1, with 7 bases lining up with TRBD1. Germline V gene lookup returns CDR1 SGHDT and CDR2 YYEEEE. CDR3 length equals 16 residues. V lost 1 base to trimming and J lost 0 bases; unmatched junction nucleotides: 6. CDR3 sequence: CASSLKTGTMNTEAFF. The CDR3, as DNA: TGTGCCAGCAGCTTGAAGACAGGGACCATGAACACTGAAGCTTTCTTT.

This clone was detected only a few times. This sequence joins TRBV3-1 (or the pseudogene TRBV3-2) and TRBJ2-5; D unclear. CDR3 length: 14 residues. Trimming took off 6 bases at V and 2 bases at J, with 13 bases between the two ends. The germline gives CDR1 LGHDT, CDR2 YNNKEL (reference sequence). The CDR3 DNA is TGTGCCAGCAGTTCTTCTGACGGGCAAGAGACCCAGTACTTC. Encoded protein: CASSSSDGQETQYF.

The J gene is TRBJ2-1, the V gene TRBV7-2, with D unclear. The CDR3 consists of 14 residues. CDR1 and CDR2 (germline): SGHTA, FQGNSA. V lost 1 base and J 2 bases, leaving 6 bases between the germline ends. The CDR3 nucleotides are TGTGCCAGCAGCTTAGAACATACCTACAATGAGCAGTTCTTC. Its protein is CASSLEHTYNEQFF.

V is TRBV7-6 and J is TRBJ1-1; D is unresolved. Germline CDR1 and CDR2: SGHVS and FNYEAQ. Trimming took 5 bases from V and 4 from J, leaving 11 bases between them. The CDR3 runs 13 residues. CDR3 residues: CASSPVLFTEAFF. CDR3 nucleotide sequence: TGTGCCAGCAGCCCCGTTCTGTTCACTGAAGCTTTCTTT.

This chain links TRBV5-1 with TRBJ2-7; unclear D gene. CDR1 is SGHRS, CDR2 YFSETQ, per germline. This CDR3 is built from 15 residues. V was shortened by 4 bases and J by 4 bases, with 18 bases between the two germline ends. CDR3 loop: CASSQQGPVQYEQYF. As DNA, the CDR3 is TGCGCCAGCAGCCAACAAGGACCTGTCCAATACGAGCAGTACTTC. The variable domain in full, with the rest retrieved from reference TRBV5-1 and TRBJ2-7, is KAGVTQTPRYLIKTRGQQVTLSCSPISGHRSVSWYQQTPGQGLQFLFEYFSETQRNKGNFPGRFSGRQFSNSRSEMNVSTLELGDSALYLCASSQQGPVQYEQYFGPGTRLTVT.